The 19 T cell receptor beta chains below all came from one sample that was sequenced in a study of OX40 agonist ivuxolimab in advanced cancers. Libraries were prepared through the immunoSEQ multiplex PCR assay. TCRdb limited this immuneACCESS table to in-frame rearrangements with V and J called. A share of clones is missing; checked studies link under half to unresolved V genes, and the rest is unexplained. Counted in this sample were 20,000 to 25,000 clones; about three quarters of them appeared once. Together, the top ten hold about 15% of the sample. This material consisted of CD4+ or CD8+ T cells sorted from blood, taken in a trial of the OX40 agonist ivuxolimab. The receptors were gathered from an adult with an advanced solid tumor such as melanoma, head and neck, liver or kidney cancer.

In regard to this clone: This sample also contains other DNA sequences that code for the same CDR3. The gene calls are TRBV10-3 and TRBJ2-5; D not certain. CDR1 ENHRY and CDR2 SYGVKD come from the germline V gene. Deletions cut 7 bases from V and 4 bases from J, with 16 bases between. The CDR3 covers 14 residues. The CDR3 DNA reads TGTGCCATCACGGCGGACGCCCTTGGAGAGACCCAGTACTTC. Residues: CAITADALGETQYF.

The CDR3 here is CASSLDRGGFSSYNEQFF. The DNA of the CDR3 is TGTGCCAGCAGCTTAGACAGGGGGGGGTTTAGCTCCTACAATGAGCAGTTCTTC. The chain carries TRBV7-9 and TRBJ2-1; D might be TRBD1 (8 bases). Germline V gene lookup returns CDR1 SEHNR and CDR2 FQNEAQ (reference sequence). The CDR3 sequence is 18 residues long. The V and J ends lost 1 base and 0 bases respectively, with 16 bases between them.

This chain connects TRBV14 to TRBJ2-1; D gene ambiguous. CDR1 is SGHDN, CDR2 FVKESK, per germline. V was trimmed by 0 bases and J by 11 bases, leaving 11 bases between them. CDR3 length: 13 residues. Here the CDR3 DNA reads TGTGCCAGCAGCCAAGAAAACACCCCCCAGCAGTTCTTC. This codes for CASSQENTPQQFF.

The chain carries TRBV7-6 and TRBJ2-5, with TRBD2 matching 13 bases. The germline V gene encodes CDR1 SGHVS and CDR2 FNYEAQ. CDR3 size: 17 residues. The V segment lost 4 bases and the J segment 9 bases; nucleotides outside the gene matches: 14. The CDR3 DNA reads TGTGCCAGCAGCTCCACTAGCGGGGGGGGGCCACTGTCGGCCCAGTACTTC. This sequence encodes CASSSTSGGGPLSAQYF.

This chain connects TRBV19 to TRBJ2-5; 7 positions agree with TRBD1. Trimming cost V 5 bases and J 0 bases; bases outside gene matches: 12. The germline V gene has CDR1 LNHDA and CDR2 SQIVND (reference sequence). This CDR3 is 17 amino acids long. The CDR3 DNA sequence: TGTGCCAGTAGTCCTACCCTGACAGGGTACGACCAAGAGACCCAGTACTTC. Protein: CASSPTLTGYDQETQYF.

The rearrangement uses TRBV11-2 and TRBJ2-5; perhaps TRBD1 as D (6 bases). CDR1 and CDR2 from the germline V gene are SGHAT and FQNNGV. The CDR3 loop spans 13 amino acids. Trimming cost V 1 base and J 5 bases, with 8 bases left between them. The CDR3 region is CASSLGQVETQYF. The CDR3 DNA sequence: TGTGCCAGCAGCTTAGGACAGGTGGAGACCCAGTACTTC.

V is TRBV6-5 and J is TRBJ2-7, with TRBD2 matching over 8 bases. Germline V gives CDR1 MNHEY, CDR2 SVGAGI. The CDR3 is 14 amino acids. V trimming: 6 bases; J trimming: 0 bases; junction bases outside the gene matches: 4. The CDR3 DNA is TGTGCCAGCAGGAAAACTAGCGGCTCCTACGAGCAGTACTTC. Its protein is CASRKTSGSYEQYF.

The V gene is TRBV6-5, the J gene TRBJ2-5; D is uncertain. This CDR3 comprises 16 residues. The germline V gene encodes CDR1 MNHEY and CDR2 SVGAGI. V was cut by 0 bases and J by 4 bases, with 15 bases left in between. The CDR3, as DNA: TGTGCCAGCAGTTACTCCCCGCGCCCGAAGGCAGAGACCCAGTACTTC. Translating it yields CASSYSPRPKAETQYF.

The chain couples TRBV7-2 to TRBJ1-1, with D possibly matching TRBD1 (6 bases). CDR1 is SGHTA, CDR2 FQGNSA, per germline. The length of the CDR3 is 12 residues. With 8 bases removed from V and 5 bases from J, the gap between germline ends came to 12 bases. Written as DNA, the CDR3 is TGTGCCAGCGGGAGGGGGGTAACTGAAGCTTTCTTT. This gives the protein CASGRGVTEAFF.

The rearrangement links TRBV6-1 to TRBJ1-1, with D perhaps matching TRBD1 (5 bases). The CDR3 totals 13 residues. Germline V gene data show CDR1 as MNHNS and CDR2 as SASEGT. Trimming shortened V by 1 base and J by 11 bases, and 14 bases separated the two germline ends. This CDR3 reads CASSEGIGQHAFF. The CDR3 bases are TGTGCCAGCAGTGAAGGCATCGGACAACATGCTTTCTTT.

This chain joins TRBV2 and TRBJ1-1, with D unresolved. Per the germline V gene, CDR1 is SNHLY and CDR2 is FYNNEI. Deletions cut 0 bases from V and 6 bases from J, with 11 bases between. CDR3 length: 14 residues. The CDR3 coding sequence is TGTGCCAGCAGTGAAGCGGGAACCGGGGCTGAAGCTTTCTTT. This codes for CASSEAGTGAEAFF.

V is TRBV7-8 and J is TRBJ2-7; TRBD1 might be the D (6 bases). The CDR3 has 13 amino acids. V dropped 3 bases and J dropped 5 bases, with 11 bases sitting between them. Germline CDR1 SGHVS, CDR2 FQNEAQ. CDR3 protein: CASSFGQRDEQYF. In DNA, the CDR3 is TGTGCCAGCAGCTTCGGACAGCGCGACGAGCAGTACTTC.

About this clone itself: The same CDR3 can be traced to other DNA sequences in this sample. The V and J genes are TRBV7-9 and TRBJ1-2; 8 nucleotides line up with TRBD1. The CDR3 sequence is 13 residues long. Germline values: CDR1 SEHNR, CDR2 FQNEAQ (reference sequence). After removal of 5 bases from V and 8 bases from J, the junction contained 7 bases not matched to a gene. This CDR3 is CASSADRVGGYTF. Here the CDR3 DNA reads TGTGCCAGCAGCGCGGACAGGGTTGGGGGCTACACCTTC.

The chain recombines TRBV27 with TRBJ1-5; the match to TRBD1 covers 8 bases. Germline CDR1 reads MNHEY; CDR2 reads SMNVEV (reference sequence). Trimming at V came to 6 bases and at J to 7 bases, leaving 5 bases not matched to a gene. The CDR3 has 13 amino acids. The CDR3 region has the DNA TGTGCCAGCAGAGCGACAGGGGCACAGCCCCAGCATTTT. Translation: CASRATGAQPQHF.

V usage is TRBV5-4 and J usage is TRBJ1-2; D gene unclear. This CDR3 is 14 amino acids long. Between the trimmed V and J ends, which lost 4 bases and 5 bases, there was a span of 15 bases. CDR1 is SGHNT, CDR2 YYREEE, per germline (reference sequence). The CDR3 protein is CASSPVDNFYGYTF. The CDR3 nucleotides are TGTGCCAGCAGCCCGGTAGACAATTTTTATGGCTACACCTTC.

The J gene is TRBJ2-1, the V gene TRBV7-2; 12 bases are shared with TRBD1. The CDR3 runs 16 residues. Germline CDR1 and CDR2: SGHTA and FQGNSA. V was clipped by 1 base and J by 9 bases; unmatched bases: 7. Here the CDR3 DNA reads TGTGCCAGCAGCTTAGACGGGACAGGGGGCGCGGGTGAGCAGTTCTTC. Translated, it gives CASSLDGTGGAGEQFF.

V and J are TRBV7-9 and TRBJ2-5; TRBD2 matches 8 bases. V lost 3 bases to trimming and J lost 0 bases; unmatched junction nucleotides: 6. This CDR3 comprises 16 residues. Germline values: CDR1 SEHNR, CDR2 FQNEAQ (reference sequence). The CDR3 sequence: CASSLVTSGDQETQYF. The CDR3, as DNA: TGTGCCAGCAGCTTGGTTACTAGCGGCGACCAAGAGACCCAGTACTTC.

This chain connects TRBV5-4 to TRBJ1-2; no clear D gene. CDR3 length equals 13 residues. The V gene's germline CDR1 is SGHNT and CDR2 YYREEE (reference sequence). V lost 3 bases and J lost 6, with 12 bases in between. The CDR3 nucleotides are TGTGCCAGCAGCTCCGCACCAAAAGATGGCTACACCTTC. This encodes CASSSAPKDGYTF.

J is TRBJ2-7 and V is TRBV11-2; weak D call: TRBD1 (5 bases). V gave up 5 bases and J gave up 1 base, with 15 bases separating them. The CDR3 runs to 15 residues. Germline lookup yields CDR1 SGHAT and CDR2 FQNNGV. CDR3 region: CASSLQADLSYEQYF. For the CDR3, the DNA is TGTGCCAGCAGCCTACAGGCAGATCTTTCCTACGAGCAGTACTTC. The full variable domain, rest sourced from reference TRBV11-2 and TRBJ2-7, is EAGVAQSPRYKIIEKRQSVAFWCNPISGHATLYWYQQILGQGPKLLIQFQNNGVVDDSQLPKDRFSAERLKGVDSTLKIQPAKLEDSAVYLCASSLQADLSYEQYFGPGTRLTVT.